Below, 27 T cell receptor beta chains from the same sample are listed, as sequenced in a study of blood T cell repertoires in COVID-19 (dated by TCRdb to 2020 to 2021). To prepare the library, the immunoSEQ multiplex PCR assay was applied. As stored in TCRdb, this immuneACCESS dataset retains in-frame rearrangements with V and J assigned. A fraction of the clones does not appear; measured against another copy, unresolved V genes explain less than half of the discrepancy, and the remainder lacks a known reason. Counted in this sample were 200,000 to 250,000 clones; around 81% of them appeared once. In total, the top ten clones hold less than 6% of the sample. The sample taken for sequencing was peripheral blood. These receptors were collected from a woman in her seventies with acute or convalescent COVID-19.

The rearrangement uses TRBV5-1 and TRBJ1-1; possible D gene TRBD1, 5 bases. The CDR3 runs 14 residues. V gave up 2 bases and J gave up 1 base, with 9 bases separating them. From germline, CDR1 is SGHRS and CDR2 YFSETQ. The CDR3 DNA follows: TGCGCCAGCAGCTTAAGGACATCGAACACTGAAGCTTTCTTT. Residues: CASSLRTSNTEAFF.

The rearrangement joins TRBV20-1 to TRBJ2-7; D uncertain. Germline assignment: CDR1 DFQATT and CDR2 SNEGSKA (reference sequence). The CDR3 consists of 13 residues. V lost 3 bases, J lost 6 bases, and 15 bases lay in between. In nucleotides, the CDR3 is TGCAGTGCTAGTTTGTCCGCGCTCGGCGAGCAGTACTTC. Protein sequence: CSASLSALGEQYF.

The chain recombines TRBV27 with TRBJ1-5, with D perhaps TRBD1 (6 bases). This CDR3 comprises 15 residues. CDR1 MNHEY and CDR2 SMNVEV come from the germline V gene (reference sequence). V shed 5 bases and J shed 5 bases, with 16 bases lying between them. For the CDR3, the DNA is TGTGCCAGCAGTCCGGACAGCTACGGGGATCAGCCCCAGCATTTT. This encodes CASSPDSYGDQPQHF.

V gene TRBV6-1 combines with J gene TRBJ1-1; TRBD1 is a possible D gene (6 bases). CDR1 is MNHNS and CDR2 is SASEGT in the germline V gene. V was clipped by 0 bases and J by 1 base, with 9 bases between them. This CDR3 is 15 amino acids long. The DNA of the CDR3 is TGTGCCAGCAGTGAAGCGCAGGGGAAGAACACTGAAGCTTTCTTT. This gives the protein CASSEAQGKNTEAFF.

The CDR3 sequence: CASSQNREGGYTF. DNA of the CDR3: TGTGCCAGCAGTCAGAACAGGGAGGGTGGCTACACCTTC. J is TRBJ1-2 and V is TRBV12-3 or TRBV12-4; tentative D call: TRBD1 (6 bases). The V end was cut by 5 bases, the J end by 7 bases, with 14 bases between. The CDR3 has 13 residues.

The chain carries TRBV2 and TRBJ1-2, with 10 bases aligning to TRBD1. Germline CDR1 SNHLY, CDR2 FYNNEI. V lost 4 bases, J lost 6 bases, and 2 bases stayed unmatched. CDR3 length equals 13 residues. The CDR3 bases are TGTGCCAGCAGTGGGACAGGGGGGGATGGCTACACCTTC. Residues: CASSGTGGDGYTF.

The CDR3 region has the DNA TGTGCCAGCAGCTTAAGCCTAGCGGGAGGGGGTGAGACCCAGTACTTC. Amino acid sequence: CASSLSLAGGGETQYF. This chain joins TRBV7-3 and TRBJ2-5; the match to TRBD2 covers 12 bases. The CDR3 is 16 amino acids. The V gene end was trimmed by 1 base and the J gene end by 5 bases; junction bases not matched to a gene: 5. Germline V gene sequence: CDR1 SGHTA, CDR2 FQGTGA.

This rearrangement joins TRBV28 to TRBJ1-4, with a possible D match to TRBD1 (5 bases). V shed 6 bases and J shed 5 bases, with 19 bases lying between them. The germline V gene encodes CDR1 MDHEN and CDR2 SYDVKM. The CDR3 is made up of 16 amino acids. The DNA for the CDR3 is TGTGCCAGCAGGGCGGGGGTCGGACGCCTCAATGAAAAACTGTTTTTT. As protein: CASRAGVGRLNEKLFF.

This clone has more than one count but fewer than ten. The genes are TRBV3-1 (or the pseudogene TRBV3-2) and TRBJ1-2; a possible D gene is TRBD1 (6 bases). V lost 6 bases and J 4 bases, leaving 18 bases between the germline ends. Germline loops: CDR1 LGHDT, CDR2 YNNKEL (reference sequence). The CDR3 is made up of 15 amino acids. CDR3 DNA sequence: TGTGCCAGCAGGCCTGGCCTGGGGGGGGCCTATGGCTACACCTTC. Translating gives CASRPGLGGAYGYTF.

CDR3 bases: TGTGCCAGCAGCTTAGTGGGACAGGGACTCACTGAAGCTTTCTTT. It codes for CASSLVGQGLTEAFF. The J gene is TRBJ1-1, the V gene TRBV7-2; 9 nucleotides agree with TRBD1. CDR3 size: 15 residues. Germline V gene data show CDR1 as SGHTA and CDR2 as FQGNSA. Trimming removed 1 base from V and 4 bases from J; junction bases left unmatched: 4.

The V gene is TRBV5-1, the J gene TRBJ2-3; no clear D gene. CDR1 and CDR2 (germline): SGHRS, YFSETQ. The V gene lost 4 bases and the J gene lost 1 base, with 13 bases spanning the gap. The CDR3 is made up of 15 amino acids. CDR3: CASSVYSSRTDTQYF. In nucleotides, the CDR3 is TGCGCCAGCAGCGTCTATAGCAGTCGCACAGATACGCAGTATTTT.

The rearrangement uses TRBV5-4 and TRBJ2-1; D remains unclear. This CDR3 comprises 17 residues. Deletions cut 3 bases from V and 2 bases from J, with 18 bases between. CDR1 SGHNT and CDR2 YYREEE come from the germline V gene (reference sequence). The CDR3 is CASSSQKIDSTYNEQFF. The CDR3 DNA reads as TGTGCCAGCAGCTCGCAAAAGATCGACTCTACCTACAATGAGCAGTTCTTC.

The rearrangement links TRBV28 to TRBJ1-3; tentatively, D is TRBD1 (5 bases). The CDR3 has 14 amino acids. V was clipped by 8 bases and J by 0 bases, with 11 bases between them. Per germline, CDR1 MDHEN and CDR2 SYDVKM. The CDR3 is CASGAPYSGNTIYF. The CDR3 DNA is TGTGCCAGCGGGGCTCCCTACTCTGGAAACACCATATATTTT.

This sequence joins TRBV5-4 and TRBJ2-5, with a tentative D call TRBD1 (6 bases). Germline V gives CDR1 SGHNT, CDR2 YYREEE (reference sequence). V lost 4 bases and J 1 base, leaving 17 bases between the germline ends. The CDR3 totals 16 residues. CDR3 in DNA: TGTGCCAGCAGCGGCGACAGACAGGTTTCCCAAGAGACCCAGTACTTC. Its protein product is CASSGDRQVSQETQYF.

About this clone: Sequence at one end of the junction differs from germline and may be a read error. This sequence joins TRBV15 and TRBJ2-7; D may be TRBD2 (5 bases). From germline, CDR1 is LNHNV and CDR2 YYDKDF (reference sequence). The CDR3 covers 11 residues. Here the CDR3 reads CPLRVPYEQYF. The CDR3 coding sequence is TGCCCCTTGCGGGTGCCCTACGAGCAGTACTTC.

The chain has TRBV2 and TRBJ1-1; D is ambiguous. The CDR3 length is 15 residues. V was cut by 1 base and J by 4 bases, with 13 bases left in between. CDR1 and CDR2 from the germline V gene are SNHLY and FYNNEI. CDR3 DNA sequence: TGTGCCAGCAGTGAAGATGCAGGCCTGGGCACTGAAGCTTTCTTT. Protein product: CASSEDAGLGTEAFF.

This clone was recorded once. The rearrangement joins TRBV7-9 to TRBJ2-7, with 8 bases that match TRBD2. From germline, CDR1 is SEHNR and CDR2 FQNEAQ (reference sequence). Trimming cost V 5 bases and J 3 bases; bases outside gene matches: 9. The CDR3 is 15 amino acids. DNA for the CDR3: TGTGCCAGCAGCCTGCAAGCGGGAGCCCTCTACGAGCAGTACTTC. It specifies CASSLQAGALYEQYF.

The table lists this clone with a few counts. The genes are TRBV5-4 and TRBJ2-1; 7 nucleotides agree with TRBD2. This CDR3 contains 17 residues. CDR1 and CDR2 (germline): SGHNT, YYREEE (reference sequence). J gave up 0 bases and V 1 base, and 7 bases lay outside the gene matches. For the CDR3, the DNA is TGTGCCAGCAGCTTGCCTCCGACTAGCCTCTCCTACAATGAGCAGTTCTTC. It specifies CASSLPPTSLSYNEQFF.

The chain's CDR3 is CAISEGTVSGNTIYF. The CDR3 DNA is TGTGCCATCAGTGAGGGGACAGTTTCTGGAAACACCATATATTTT. This rearrangement joins TRBV10-3 to TRBJ1-3; 7 bases are a match to TRBD1. This CDR3 has 15 amino acids. J was trimmed by 1 base and V by 2 bases; bases with no gene match: 2. The V gene's germline CDR1 is ENHRY and CDR2 SYGVKD.

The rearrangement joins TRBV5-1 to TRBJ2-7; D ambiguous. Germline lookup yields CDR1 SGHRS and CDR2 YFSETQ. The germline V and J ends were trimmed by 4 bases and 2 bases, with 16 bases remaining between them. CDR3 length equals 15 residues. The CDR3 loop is CASSPSPGSTYEQYF. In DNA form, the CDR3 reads TGCGCCAGCAGCCCTTCACCGGGTTCTACCTACGAGCAGTACTTC.

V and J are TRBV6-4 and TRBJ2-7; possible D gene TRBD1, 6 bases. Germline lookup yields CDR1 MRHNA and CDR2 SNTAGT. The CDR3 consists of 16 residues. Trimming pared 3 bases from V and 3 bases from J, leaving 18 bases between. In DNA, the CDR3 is TGTGCCAGCAGTGATCCCGTGGGGGCAAGAGACTACGAGCAGTACTTC. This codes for CASSDPVGARDYEQYF.

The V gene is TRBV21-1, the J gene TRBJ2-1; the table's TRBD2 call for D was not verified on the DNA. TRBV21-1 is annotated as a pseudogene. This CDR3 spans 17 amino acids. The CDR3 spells CASSKARAASGRNEQFF. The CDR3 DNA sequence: TGTGCCAGCAGCAAAGCCCGTGCCGCTAGCGGGAGAAATGAGCAGTTCTTC.

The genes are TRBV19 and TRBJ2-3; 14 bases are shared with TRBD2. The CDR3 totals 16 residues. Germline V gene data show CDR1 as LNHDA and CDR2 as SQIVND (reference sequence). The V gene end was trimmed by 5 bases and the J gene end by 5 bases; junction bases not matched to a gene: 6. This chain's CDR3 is CASSGRLAGGGDTQYF. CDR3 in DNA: TGTGCCAGTAGTGGGAGACTAGCGGGAGGGGGAGATACGCAGTATTTT.

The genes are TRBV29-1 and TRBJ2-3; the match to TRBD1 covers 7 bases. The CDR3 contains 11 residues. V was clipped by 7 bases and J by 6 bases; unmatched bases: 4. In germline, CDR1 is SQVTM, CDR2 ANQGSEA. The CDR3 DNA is TGCAGCGCCATACAGGGGGATACGCAGTATTTT. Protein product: CSAIQGDTQYF.

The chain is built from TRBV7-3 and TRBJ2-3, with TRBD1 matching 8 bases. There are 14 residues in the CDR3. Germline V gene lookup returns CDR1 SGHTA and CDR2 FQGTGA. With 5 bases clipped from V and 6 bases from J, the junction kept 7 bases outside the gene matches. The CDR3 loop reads CASSHRDRRDTQYF. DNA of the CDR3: TGTGCCAGCAGCCATCGGGACAGGCGGGATACGCAGTATTTT. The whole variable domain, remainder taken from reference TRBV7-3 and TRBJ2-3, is GAGVSQTPSNKVTEKGKYVELRCDPISGHTALYWYRQSLGQGPEFLIYFQGTGAADDSGLPNDRFFAVRPEGSVSTLKIQRTERGDSAVYLCASSHRDRRDTQYFGPGTRLTVL.

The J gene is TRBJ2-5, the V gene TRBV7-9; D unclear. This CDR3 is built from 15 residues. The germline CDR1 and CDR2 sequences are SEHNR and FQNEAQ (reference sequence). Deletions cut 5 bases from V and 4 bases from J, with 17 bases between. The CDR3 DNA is TGTGCCAGCAGCACCCCCTCTAGAGTTGGAGAGACCCAGTACTTC. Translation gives CASSTPSRVGETQYF.

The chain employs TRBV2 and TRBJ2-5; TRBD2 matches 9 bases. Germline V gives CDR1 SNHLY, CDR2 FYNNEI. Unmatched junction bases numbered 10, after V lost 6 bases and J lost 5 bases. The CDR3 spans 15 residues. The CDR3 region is CASSIRGRAGETQYF. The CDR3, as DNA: TGTGCCAGCAGCATCCGCGGGAGGGCCGGGGAGACCCAGTACTTC.